The 32 T cell receptor beta chains in this list originate from one sample, sequenced in a study of cytomegalovirus exposure and HLA in healthy donors. PCR involved 60 Vbeta and 13 Jbeta primers. The repertoire was sequenced with immunoSEQ multiplex PCR; TCRdb's copy has only in-frame clones and lacks some. The data hold about 140,000 clones, with approximately 84% observed a single time. The specimen was PBMCs. These receptor sequences come from a woman aged 35 to 49 in good health and CMV-seronegative.

The chain joins TRBV19 to TRBJ2-1; perhaps TRBD1 as D (6 bases). Deletions cut 0 bases from V and 7 bases from J, with 13 bases between. The CDR3 extends over 15 amino acids. Germline V gives CDR1 LNHDA, CDR2 SQIVND (reference sequence). The CDR3 nucleotides read TGTGCCAGTAGTATAGATCATAACAGGGCTAATGAGCAGTTCTTC. It specifies CASSIDHNRANEQFF.

About this clone itself: At one of its ends the junction is not consistent with the germline gene, which may arise from a read error. The chain employs TRBV28 and TRBJ2-5; 8 positions match TRBD1. The tail of the sequence fits TRBJ2-7 better, so the J call may be wrong. There are 19 residues in the CDR3. Germline V gene data show CDR1 as MDHEN and CDR2 as SYDVKM. DNA of the CDR3: TGTGCCACCAGTCCCGTGGGACAGGTGTCGTCGCTAGTGTTCTACGAGCAGTACTTC. Translation: CATSPVGQVSSLVFYEQYF.

V gene TRBV4-1 combines with J gene TRBJ2-5, with TRBD2 matching over 8 bases. Looked up from germline, CDR1 is MGHRA and CDR2 is YSYEKL. Trimming took 1 base from V and 2 from J; bases not matched to a gene: 6. The CDR3 has 16 residues. CDR3 region: CASSQGQAGVQETQYF. CDR3 bases: TGCGCCAGCAGCCAAGGTCAAGCGGGAGTACAAGAGACCCAGTACTTC.

The V and J genes are TRBV18 and TRBJ2-5; D perhaps matches TRBD2 (5 bases). CDR3 length: 13 amino acids. Per germline, CDR1 KGHSH and CDR2 LQKENI. Trimming removed 3 bases at V and 1 base at J, with 6 bases between. This CDR3 reads CASSPRAQETQYF. In nucleotides, the CDR3 is TGTGCCAGCTCACCGCGGGCCCAAGAGACCCAGTACTTC. The entire variable domain, with the rest obtained from reference TRBV18 and TRBJ2-5, is as follows: NAGVMQNPRHLVRRRGQEARLRCSPMKGHSHVYWYRQLPEEGLKFMVYLQKENIIDESGMPKERFSAEFPKEGPSILRIQQVVRGDSAAYFCASSPRAQETQYFGPGTRLLVL.

This clone was detected once. This chain joins TRBV6-1 and TRBJ2-5, with TRBD1 matching 7 bases. The end of the DNA aligns better with TRBJ2-7, so the J call may be wrong. Germline CDR1 MNHNS, CDR2 SASEGT. The CDR3 is 15 amino acids. In DNA form, the CDR3 reads TGTGCCAGCAGACCTACCCCGGGACAGAGCTACGAGCAGTACTTC. Protein: CASRPTPGQSYEQYF.

The chain employs TRBV7-9 and TRBJ2-7; 9 positions match TRBD2. The CDR3 covers 14 residues. CDR1 SEHNR and CDR2 FQNEAQ come from the germline V gene (reference sequence). Losses at the gene ends were 5 bases for V and 3 bases for J; bases not matched to a gene: 5. DNA of the CDR3: TGTGCCAGCAGCCGGACTAGCGAGGTCTACGAGCAGTACTTC. Amino acids: CASSRTSEVYEQYF.

The chain is built from TRBV14 and TRBJ2-7; no firm D call. The ends were cut back, 0 bases at V and 0 bases at J, with 15 bases in the middle. The germline CDR1 and CDR2 sequences are SGHDN and FVKESK. The length of the CDR3 is 17 residues. In DNA, the CDR3 is TGTGCCAGCAGCCAAGAGGTGGGTAGACTGAGCTCCTACGAGCAGTACTTC. This translates into CASSQEVGRLSSYEQYF.

This chain joins TRBV18 and TRBJ2-3; 10 bases match TRBD2. After removal of 2 bases from V and 4 bases from J, the junction contained 3 bases not matched to a gene. This CDR3 is built from 15 residues. Germline CDR1 is KGHSH and CDR2 is LQKENI. CDR3 sequence: CASSPSLAGADTQYF. The CDR3 nucleotides read TGTGCCAGCTCACCAAGCCTAGCGGGAGCAGATACGCAGTATTTT.

J is TRBJ2-3 and V is TRBV7-9; TRBD2 matches at 13 bases. After removal of 4 bases from V and 4 bases from J, the junction contained 5 bases not matched to a gene. The CDR3 length is 16 residues. Germline V gene data show CDR1 as SEHNR and CDR2 as FQNEAQ (reference sequence). CDR3 protein: CASSSGLAGEPDTQYF. CDR3 nucleotides: TGTGCCAGCAGCTCCGGACTAGCGGGAGAGCCAGATACGCAGTATTTT.

In regard to this clone: Other DNA variants within this sample encode the same CDR3. V and J are TRBV5-3 and TRBJ2-1, with D possibly TRBD2 on 5 matching bases. TRBV5-3 is placed among ORFs of uncertain function. Trimming shortened V by 4 bases and J by 4 bases, and 15 bases separated the two germline ends. The length of the CDR3 is 15 residues. The CDR3 spells CARSLTSGPYNEQFF. The CDR3 DNA follows: TGTGCCAGAAGCCTGACCAGCGGTCCGTACAATGAGCAGTTCTTC.

The CDR3 DNA sequence: TGTGCCACCAGCAGACCCGGTAGCGGTTACAATGAGCAGTTCTTC. It yields the protein CATSRPGSGYNEQFF. V usage is TRBV15 and J usage is TRBJ2-1; D perhaps matches TRBD2 (6 bases). Germline V gene data show CDR1 as LNHNV and CDR2 as YYDKDF (reference sequence). The CDR3 totals 15 residues. Trimming removed 2 bases at V and 4 bases at J, with 12 bases between.

This rearrangement joins TRBV4-3 to TRBJ1-2, with D unresolved. This CDR3 contains 14 residues. The V and J ends lost 0 bases and 4 bases respectively, with 9 bases between them. Germline loops: CDR1 LGHNA, CDR2 YSLEER. CDR3 protein: CASSQERGSYGYTF. The CDR3 nucleotides read TGCGCCAGCAGCCAAGAGCGGGGATCCTATGGCTACACCTTC.

The chain combines TRBV27 with TRBJ2-7, with TRBD1 matching 7 bases. Trimming removed 6 bases from V and 7 bases from J; junction bases left unmatched: 9. The CDR3 spans 13 residues. Per the germline V gene, CDR1 is MNHEY and CDR2 is SMNVEV (reference sequence). The CDR3 spells CASSHRQGWEQYF. In DNA, the CDR3 is TGTGCCAGCAGCCACCGACAGGGTTGGGAGCAGTACTTC.

In this sample, this clone turned up once. The genes are TRBV28 and TRBJ1-1, with D possibly matching TRBD1 (6 bases). V gave up 1 base and J gave up 8 bases, with 11 bases separating them. This CDR3 is built from 13 residues. Germline CDR1 reads MDHEN; CDR2 reads SYDVKM. CDR3 DNA: TGTGCCAGCAGTTTATTAGGGGGTCCCGAAGCTTTCTTT. Amino acid sequence: CASSLLGGPEAFF.

The V gene is TRBV6-5, the J gene TRBJ2-7; TRBD2 matches 11 bases. The CDR3 runs to 14 residues. With 5 bases clipped from V and 6 bases from J, the junction kept 6 bases outside the gene matches. CDR1 is MNHEY, CDR2 SVGAGI, per germline. The CDR3 loop reads CASSNLAGGTEQYF. CDR3 bases: TGTGCCAGCAGTAATCTAGCGGGAGGCACCGAGCAGTACTTC.

This rearrangement joins TRBV28 to TRBJ2-5, with TRBD2 identical over 11 bases. The DNA matches TRBJ2-7 better at its end, which makes the J call doubtful. Germline values: CDR1 MDHEN, CDR2 SYDVKM. The CDR3 is made up of 15 amino acids. The CDR3 protein is CASRTLAGDIYEQYF. Here the CDR3 DNA reads TGTGCCAGCAGGACACTAGCGGGAGACATCTACGAGCAGTACTTC.

This clone occurred a few times. V and J are TRBV29-1 and TRBJ2-1; 9 nucleotides match TRBD2. The trim removed 7 bases at V and 5 bases at J, leaving 15 bases unmatched. Germline lookup yields CDR1 SQVTM and CDR2 ANQGSEA. This CDR3 has 16 residues. The CDR3 DNA follows: TGCAGCGCCGACTTACTTAGCGGGAGTTTCGACAATGAGCAGTTCTTC. This encodes CSADLLSGSFDNEQFF.

This clone appeared once. The chain joins TRBV29-1 to TRBJ2-3; 11 nucleotides agree with TRBD2. The CDR3 spans 15 residues. The trim removed 6 bases at V and 1 base at J, leaving 6 bases unmatched. Looked up from germline, CDR1 is SQVTM and CDR2 is ANQGSEA. CDR3 sequence: CSVLGTSGGTDTQYF. For the CDR3, the DNA is TGCAGCGTACTCGGGACTAGCGGAGGCACAGATACGCAGTATTTT.

The V gene is TRBV11-2, the J gene TRBJ2-3, with a weak D call TRBD2 (5 bases). This CDR3 is 13 amino acids long. Trimming left V 0 bases short and J 8 bases short, with 9 bases between. CDR1 and CDR2 (germline): SGHAT, FQNNGV. This CDR3 reads CASSLDPRGTQYF. The CDR3 bases are TGTGCCAGCAGCTTAGATCCACGGGGTACGCAGTATTTT.

The chain is built from TRBV28 and TRBJ1-1; 7 positions match TRBD1. Per the germline V gene, CDR1 is MDHEN and CDR2 is SYDVKM. The J segment lost 7 bases and the V segment lost 2 bases, leaving 1 base of the junction unmatched. The CDR3 loop spans 12 amino acids. The CDR3 sequence: CASSLNRGEAFF. CDR3 bases: TGTGCCAGCAGTTTAAACAGGGGTGAAGCTTTCTTT. Variable domain in full (rest from reference TRBV28 and TRBJ1-1): DVKVTQSSRYLVKRTGEKVFLECVQDMDHENMFWYRQDPGLGLRLIYFSYDVKMKEKGDIPEGYSVSREKKERFSLILESASTNQTSMYLCASSLNRGEAFFGQGTRLTVV.

This chain uses TRBV6-6 with TRBJ2-5; D is perhaps TRBD1 (5 bases). Germline CDR1 and CDR2: MNHNY and SVGAGI (reference sequence). CDR3 length equals 11 residues. Trimming left V 10 bases short and J 5 bases short, with 11 bases between. Here the CDR3 reads CATGKGETQYF. The CDR3 DNA follows: TGTGCCACCGGAAAGGGGGAGACCCAGTACTTC.

The chain employs TRBV5-1 and TRBJ2-1; 8 bases line up with TRBD2. CDR1 is SGHRS, CDR2 YFSETQ, per germline. Trimming at V came to 3 bases and at J to 6 bases, leaving 11 bases not matched to a gene. CDR3 length: 16 residues. The CDR3 bases are TGCGCCAGCAGCTGGACCGGGACTAGGCACTTCAATGAGCAGTTCTTC. This codes for CASSWTGTRHFNEQFF. Looking up the rest from reference TRBV5-1 and TRBJ2-1 gives the full variable domain: KAGVTQTPRYLIKTRGQQVTLSCSPISGHRSVSWYQQTPGQGLQFLFEYFSETQRNKGNFPGRFSGRQFSNSRSEMNVSTLELGDSALYLCASSWTGTRHFNEQFFGPGTRLTVL.

This chain joins TRBV28 and TRBJ2-7; TRBD2 agrees at 8 bases. J lost 3 bases, V lost 5 bases, and 6 bases had no gene match. CDR3 size: 14 residues. Germline loops: CDR1 MDHEN, CDR2 SYDVKM. Here the CDR3 DNA reads TGTGCCAGCAGTATAGCGGGATCGGACTACGAGCAGTACTTC. Its translation: CASSIAGSDYEQYF.

The rearrangement joins TRBV27 to TRBJ2-1, with 7 bases fitting TRBD2. The CDR3 totals 16 residues. V shed 5 bases and J 3 bases; nucleotides not matched to a gene: 10. From germline, CDR1 is MNHEY and CDR2 SMNVEV (reference sequence). CDR3 region: CASSHGVAGDYNEQFF. The CDR3 DNA follows: TGTGCCAGCAGTCATGGGGTAGCGGGCGACTACAATGAGCAGTTCTTC.

The chain recombines TRBV9 with TRBJ2-7; unclear D gene. The CDR3 extends over 14 amino acids. Germline assignment: CDR1 SGDLS and CDR2 YYNGEE. The germline V and J ends were trimmed by 0 bases and 2 bases, with 9 bases remaining between them. The CDR3 bases are TGTGCCAGCAGCGTAGGTTCTTATACCTACGAGCAGTACTTC. Translated, it gives CASSVGSYTYEQYF. The variable domain in full, completed from reference TRBV9 and TRBJ2-7, reads DSGVTQTPKHLITATGQRVTLRCSPRSGDLSVYWYQQSLDQGLQFLIQYYNGEERAKGNILERFSAQQFPDLHSELNLSSLELGDSALYFCASSVGSYTYEQYFGPGTRLTVT.

The chain links TRBV6-5 to TRBJ1-1; D not certain. The germline V gene encodes CDR1 MNHEY and CDR2 SVGAGI. The V end was cut by 2 bases, the J end by 1 base, with 11 bases between. The CDR3 is 15 amino acids. CDR3 nucleotides: TGTGCCAGCAGTTACAGCGGTGAAGGGAACACTGAAGCTTTCTTT. It is translated as CASSYSGEGNTEAFF.

This clone was seen once. The V gene is TRBV2, the J gene TRBJ1-5, with D possibly TRBD1 on 5 matching bases. Trimming left V 7 bases short and J 0 bases short, with 10 bases between. Germline-derived CDR1 and CDR2 are SNHLY and FYNNEI. CDR3 length: 14 amino acids. The CDR3 loop reads CASIDSYSNQPQHF. In DNA form, the CDR3 reads TGTGCCAGCATCGACAGCTATAGCAATCAGCCCCAGCATTTT.

This clone appeared once. The chain combines TRBV27 with TRBJ1-2; tentative D call: TRBD1 (6 bases). The CDR3 consists of 16 residues. V was shortened by 3 bases and J by 5 bases, with 19 bases between the two germline ends. The V gene's germline CDR1 is MNHEY and CDR2 SMNVEV (reference sequence). CDR3 sequence reads: CASSFIPQQGKYGYTF. CDR3 bases: TGTGCCAGCAGTTTCATACCCCAACAGGGTAAATATGGCTACACCTTC.

This clone was recorded once. The chain has TRBV27 and TRBJ2-1, with 14 nucleotides matching TRBD2. Per the germline V gene, CDR1 is MNHEY and CDR2 is SMNVEV (reference sequence). There are 15 residues in the CDR3. V gave up 3 bases and J gave up 10 bases; unmatched junction bases: 5. For the CDR3, the DNA is TGTGCCAGCAGTTTGGGACTAGCGGGAGTTCGGGAGCAGTTCTTC. Its translation: CASSLGLAGVREQFF.

This chain uses TRBV6-5 with TRBJ1-6, with TRBD1 matching 7 bases. Per the germline V gene, CDR1 is MNHEY and CDR2 is SVGAGI. V shed 2 bases, J shed 9 bases, and the junction held 4 bases outside the gene matches. This CDR3 region has 14 residues. The CDR3 DNA reads TGTGCCAGCAGTTACACAGGGGCAGCTTCACCCCTCCACTTT. As protein: CASSYTGAASPLHF.

V and J are TRBV19 and TRBJ2-5; the match to TRBD2 covers 7 bases. Trimming removed 10 bases from V and 6 bases from J; junction bases left unmatched: 11. The germline V gene has CDR1 LNHDA and CDR2 SQIVND (reference sequence). This CDR3 comprises 13 residues. CDR3 sequence reads: CATAGERLKTQYF. The CDR3 DNA follows: TGTGCCACGGCGGGGGAGCGGTTGAAGACCCAGTACTTC.

This rearrangement joins TRBV7-2 to TRBJ1-1; 9 nucleotides match TRBD1. The CDR3 runs to 14 residues. The germline gives CDR1 SGHTA, CDR2 FQGNSA. V dropped 6 bases and J dropped 4; count of bases not matched to a gene: 6. CDR3 DNA sequence: TGTGCCAGCAGGGAACAGGGGGCGCGCACTGAAGCTTTCTTT. This sequence encodes CASREQGARTEAFF.